These T cell receptor beta chains were read from a single sample in a study of shared clonotypes between healthy human individuals. TCRdb's copy holds only in-frame clones and misses some; the assay was immunoSEQ multiplex PCR. The data contain roughly 410,000 clones, roughly 96% of them seen just once; the ten biggest clones take up about 0.32%. Source material: memory CD8+ T cells sorted from blood. These receptor sequences come from a man aged 25-45 years in good health. Both conserved end residues are trimmed from each CDR3. Clone size appears in some rows only: once, few, many, or a class for an expanded clone.

clone_size: NA; v_call: TRBV6-5; j_call: TRBJ1-5; cdr3_aa: ASSYSNRGQPQH
clone_size: NA; v_call: TRBV7-8; j_call: TRBJ2-5; cdr3_aa: ASSLGQPKETQY
clone_size: NA; v_call: TRBV2; j_call: TRBJ2-3; cdr3_aa: ASKGLLADTQY
clone_size: NA; v_call: TRBV6-4; j_call: TRBJ2-3; cdr3_aa: ASSEYAFLDTQY
clone_size: NA; v_call: TRBV5-4; j_call: TRBJ2-1; cdr3_aa: ASSFYRTSGISAQF
clone_size: NA; v_call: TRBV28; j_call: TRBJ1-2; cdr3_aa: ASSLDRVRGYT
clone_size: NA; v_call: TRBV5-1; j_call: TRBJ2-3; cdr3_aa: ASSFLRGRHTQY
clone_size: once; v_call: TRBV5-4; j_call: TRBJ2-3; cdr3_aa: ASRRGLAGDTQY
clone_size: once; v_call: TRBV27; j_call: TRBJ2-4; cdr3_aa: ASSLLVWIGLKDLRRAKNIQY
clone_size: NA; v_call: TRBV7-2; j_call: TRBJ1-2; cdr3_aa: ASSLDRRYGYT
clone_size: NA; v_call: TRBV30; j_call: TRBJ2-7; cdr3_aa: AWSVGGRAYEQY
clone_size: NA; v_call: TRBV6-5; j_call: TRBJ2-1; cdr3_aa: ASQALAGNEQF
clone_size: NA; v_call: TRBV7-3; j_call: TRBJ2-3; cdr3_aa: ASSSFQGDTQY
clone_size: NA; v_call: TRBV19; j_call: TRBJ2-3; cdr3_aa: ASSIDRGQGTDTQY
clone_size: NA; v_call: TRBV5-1; j_call: TRBJ2-7; cdr3_aa: ASTAGTLSYEQY
clone_size: NA; v_call: TRBV9; j_call: TRBJ2-3; cdr3_aa: ASSSLAGGTDTQY
clone_size: NA; v_call: TRBV27; j_call: TRBJ2-2; cdr3_aa: ASSPIRQGTGELF
clone_size: NA; v_call: TRBV27; j_call: TRBJ2-3; cdr3_aa: ASSLRLAGPTDTQY
clone_size: NA; v_call: TRBV14; j_call: TRBJ2-7; cdr3_aa: ASSQIKYEQY
clone_size: NA; v_call: TRBV7-9; j_call: TRBJ1-1; cdr3_aa: ASSLLLGNTEAF
clone_size: NA; v_call: TRBV2; j_call: TRBJ2-2; cdr3_aa: ASSEAGGPTGELF
clone_size: NA; v_call: TRBV6-5; j_call: TRBJ1-2; cdr3_aa: ASSYSRTGYYGYT
clone_size: NA; v_call: TRBV10-3; j_call: TRBJ2-3; cdr3_aa: ATASGMADTQY
clone_size: NA; v_call: TRBV30; j_call: TRBJ1-1; cdr3_aa: AWRQENTEAF
clone_size: NA; v_call: TRBV28; j_call: TRBJ1-1; cdr3_aa: ASTGQYTEAF
clone_size: NA; v_call: TRBV6-5; j_call: TRBJ2-1; cdr3_aa: ASSTRGTGGLEQF
clone_size: NA; v_call: TRBV29-1; j_call: TRBJ2-3; cdr3_aa: SVERLAQSTDTQY
clone_size: NA; v_call: TRBV5-5; j_call: TRBJ2-1; cdr3_aa: ASSAGTPDEAAYNEQF
clone_size: once; v_call: TRBV7-9; j_call: TRBJ2-2; cdr3_aa: ASSRGRGRRTGELF
clone_size: NA; v_call: TRBV4-1; j_call: TRBJ2-3; cdr3_aa: ASSQVRSPETRTDTQY
clone_size: NA; v_call: TRBV5-7; j_call: TRBJ2-5; cdr3_aa: ASSLGVDWDLKETQY
clone_size: NA; v_call: TRBV13; j_call: TRBJ2-7; cdr3_aa: ASSLRGASYEQY
clone_size: NA; v_call: TRBV27; j_call: TRBJ2-7; cdr3_aa: ASRSTGTGGREQY
clone_size: NA; v_call: TRBV9; j_call: TRBJ2-7; cdr3_aa: ASSETGTGFYEQY
clone_size: NA; v_call: TRBV21-1; j_call: TRBJ1-5; cdr3_aa: ASSKRAGARDSNQPQH
clone_size: NA; v_call: TRBV5-1; j_call: TRBJ1-1; cdr3_aa: ASSDTGGPNTEAF
clone_size: NA; v_call: TRBV5-1; j_call: TRBJ2-5; cdr3_aa: ASSLMGQGGETQY
clone_size: NA; v_call: TRBV28; j_call: TRBJ1-5; cdr3_aa: ASSSGFQPQH
clone_size: NA; v_call: TRBV5-8; j_call: TRBJ2-4; cdr3_aa: ASSLAGRIRQY
clone_size: NA; v_call: TRBV5-1; j_call: TRBJ2-6; cdr3_aa: ASSLVVLSTQSSGANVLT
clone_size: NA; v_call: TRBV11-2; j_call: TRBJ2-3; cdr3_aa: ASSLTGFDADTQY
clone_size: NA; v_call: TRBV5-4; j_call: TRBJ2-5; cdr3_aa: ASSIGQTQY
clone_size: NA; v_call: TRBV4-1; j_call: TRBJ1-2; cdr3_aa: ASSQVEGPYGYT
clone_size: NA; v_call: TRBV6-5; j_call: TRBJ2-5; cdr3_aa: ASSYRGLAEETQY